This T cell receptor beta chain appears in the sequencing data of a study of cytomegalovirus exposure and HLA in healthy donors. Study outcomes and limitations: Reported findings show TCR beta sequences accurately forecast HLA-A and HLA-B alleles in most subjects. Earlier analysis yielded a pattern in which most TCR beta V segments were productive about 90% or about 30% of the time.

Both 60 Vbeta primers and 13 Jbeta primers went into the PCR. Repertoires were generated with immunoSEQ multiplex PCR, while TCRdb's copy carries only in-frame clones and drops some. The table includes 250,000 to 300,000 clones, approximately 91% detected once. Concerning this clone itself: As yet, its antigen is unknown.

Sample: PBMCs. The source is a girl aged 2 to 10 in good health and CMV-seronegative.

CDR3 DNA: TGTGCCAGCAGCTTGGATTTCAGCTCTGGAAACACCATATATTTT. As protein: CASSLDFSSGNTIYF. This rearrangement joins TRBV5-6 to TRBJ1-3, with no clear D. The CDR3 is 15 amino acids. V dropped 0 bases and J dropped 0 bases, with 7 bases sitting between them. CDR1 SGHDT and CDR2 YYEEEE come from the germline V gene.